The sequence of this T cell receptor beta chain was determined in a study of radiation and T cells in renal cell carcinoma. The CDR3 is made up of 16 amino acids. Germline CDR1 SGHDN, CDR2 FVKESK. V trimming: 3 bases; J trimming: 7 bases; junction bases outside the gene matches: 9. The study's findings and limits: From baseline, blood top tumor clonotypes peaked at 2 weeks post-radiation.

Sequencing was performed with immunoSEQ multiplex PCR; in TCRdb, only in-frame clones are kept and a portion is missing. The sample has tens of thousands of clones; about 82% are singletons. The time point is: blood 4 weeks post-SBRT, at nephrectomy. The treatment was: 15 Gy SBRT to primary tumor, nephrectomy 4 weeks later. Concerning this clone itself: Its antigen is currently unknown.

The receptor's source is a woman between 65 and 79 years old with renal cell carcinoma. This sequence joins TRBV14 and TRBJ2-1, with TRBD2 identical over 10 bases. The input for sequencing was blood, taken from a patient whose treatment included radiotherapy and nephrectomy. CDR3 amino acids: CASSHHTLAGRNEQFF. CDR3 in DNA: TGTGCCAGCAGCCACCACACACTAGCGGGGAGAAATGAGCAGTTCTTC.